This entry features one TCR beta chain sequence. This CDR3 contains 13 residues. Germline V gene sequence: CDR1 LNHDA, CDR2 SQIVND (reference sequence). V gave up 5 bases and J gave up 7 bases, with 9 bases separating them. The data are from a study of blood T cell repertoires in COVID-19. Study summary: The United States, Italy and Spain supplied acute and convalescent COVID-19 samples. Sample material is recorded as cDNA or gDNA derived from T cells, B-cell-depleted T cells, or PBMCs.

Per the original data handling: Quantification of nucleated cells was approximated via reference gene primer amplification. Using immunoSEQ multiplex PCR, the repertoire was profiled, and TCRdb retains in-frame clones only, with some absent. V and J calls and clone size are given by that table; D and trimming were obtained from the DNA. This sample yields roughly 32,000 clones, of which around 90% are seen a single time; 9.9% belongs to the top ten. Sequencing was carried out using peripheral blood. The gene calls are TRBV19 and TRBJ1-6, with a weak D call TRBD1 (5 bases). The receptor was derived from a human donor with active COVID-19. The donor label of this sample is uncertain. CDR3 nucleotide sequence: TGTGCCAGTAGTGTCGGGGGGAATTCACCCCTCCACTTT. Translation gives CASSVGGNSPLHF.